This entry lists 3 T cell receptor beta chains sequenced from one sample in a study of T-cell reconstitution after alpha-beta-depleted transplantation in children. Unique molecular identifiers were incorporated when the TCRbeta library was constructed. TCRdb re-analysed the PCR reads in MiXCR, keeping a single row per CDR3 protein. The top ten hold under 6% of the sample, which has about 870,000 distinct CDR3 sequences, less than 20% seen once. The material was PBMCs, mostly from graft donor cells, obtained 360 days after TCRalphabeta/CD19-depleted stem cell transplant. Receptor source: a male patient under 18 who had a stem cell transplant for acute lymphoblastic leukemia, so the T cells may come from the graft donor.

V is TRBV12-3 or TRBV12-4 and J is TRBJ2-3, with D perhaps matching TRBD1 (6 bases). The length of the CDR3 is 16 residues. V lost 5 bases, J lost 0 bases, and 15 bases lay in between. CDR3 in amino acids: CASSAQGEVSTDTQYF. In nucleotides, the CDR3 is TGTGCCAGCAGTGCACAGGGTGAGGTGAGCACAGATACGCAGTATTTT.

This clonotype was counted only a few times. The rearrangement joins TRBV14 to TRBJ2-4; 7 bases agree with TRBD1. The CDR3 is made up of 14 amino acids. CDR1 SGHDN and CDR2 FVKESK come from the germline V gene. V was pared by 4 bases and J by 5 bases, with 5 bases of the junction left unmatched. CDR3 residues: CASSRWDSENIQYF. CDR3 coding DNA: TGTGCCAGCAGCCGATGGGACAGCGAAAACATTCAGTACTTC.

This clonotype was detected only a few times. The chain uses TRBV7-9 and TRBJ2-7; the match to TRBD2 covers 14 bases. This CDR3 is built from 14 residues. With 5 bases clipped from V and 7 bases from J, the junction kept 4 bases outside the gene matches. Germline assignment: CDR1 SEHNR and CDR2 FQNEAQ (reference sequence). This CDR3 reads CASSLGTSGSEQYF. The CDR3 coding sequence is TGTGCCAGCAGCCTCGGGACTAGCGGGAGTGAGCAGTACTTC.